This is a list of T cell receptor beta chains from one sample in a study of OX40 agonist ivuxolimab in advanced cancers. Repertoires were generated with immunoSEQ multiplex PCR, while TCRdb's copy carries only in-frame clones and drops some. This table has about 70,000 clones, about 82% appearing once. Specimen: CD4+ or CD8+ T cells sorted from blood, collected in a trial of the OX40 agonist ivuxolimab. The receptors were gathered from an adult with an advanced solid tumor such as melanoma, head and neck, liver or kidney cancer. The CDR3 runs from the conserved cysteine through the conserved F or W. A D gene is named only where the DNA matches it firmly. Clone size is stated in some rows and not others, as once, few, many or a class when expanded.

V: TRBV4-3; D: NA; size: NA; J: TRBJ2-2; CDR3: CASSQGPMGTGELFF; DNA: TGCGCCAGCAGCCAAGGACCCATGGGGACCGGGGAGCTGTTTTTT
V: TRBV19; D: NA; size: NA; J: TRBJ1-5; CDR3: CASSGPSQPQHF; DNA: TGTGCCAGTAGTGGGCCAAGCCAGCCCCAGCATTTT
V: TRBV7-2; D: TRBD2; size: NA; J: TRBJ2-5; CDR3: CASSRLAGLYQETQYF; DNA: TGTGCCAGCAGCCGACTAGCGGGACTGTACCAAGAGACCCAGTACTTC
V: TRBV5-5; D: NA; size: NA; J: TRBJ1-1; CDR3: CASSLRGLGTEAFF; DNA: TGTGCCAGCAGCTTGAGAGGGCTGGGCACTGAAGCTTTCTTT
V: TRBV2; D: TRBD2; size: once; J: TRBJ2-2; CDR3: CASKLADTNTGELFF; DNA: TGTGCCAGCAAGCTAGCGGACACGAACACCGGGGAGCTGTTTTTT
V: TRBV6-5; D: NA; size: NA; J: TRBJ2-2; CDR3: CASSYSALGELFF; DNA: TGTGCCAGCAGTTATTCAGCGCTCGGGGAGCTGTTTTTT
V: TRBV18; D: NA; size: NA; J: TRBJ1-3; CDR3: CASSPRDSRSGNTIYF; DNA: TGTGCCAGCTCACCACGCGACTCCCGCTCTGGAAACACCATATATTTT
V: TRBV27; D: TRBD2; size: once; J: TRBJ2-1; CDR3: CASSLYLSGGTNNEQFF; DNA: TGTGCCAGCAGTTTGTACCTAAGCGGGGGCACCAACAATGAGCAGTTCTTC
V: TRBV11-3; D: TRBD1; size: NA; J: TRBJ2-7; CDR3: CASSSPGGRYEQYF; DNA: TGTGCCAGCAGCTCCCCAGGGGGCCGATACGAGCAGTACTTC
V: TRBV9; D: TRBD2; size: NA; J: TRBJ2-1; CDR3: CASSVGDAGGVNEQFF; DNA: TGTGCCAGCAGCGTAGGAGATGCGGGGGGGGTCAATGAGCAGTTCTTC
V: TRBV5-6; D: NA; size: NA; J: TRBJ2-3; CDR3: CASSSGSDTQYF; DNA: TGTGCCAGCAGTAGCGGATCAGATACGCAGTATTTT
V: TRBV11-3; D: TRBD2; size: NA; J: TRBJ2-5; CDR3: CASSFGLAGGQGTQYF; DNA: TGTGCCAGCAGCTTTGGACTAGCGGGGGGGCAGGGGACCCAGTACTTC
V: TRBV6-6; D: TRBD1; size: NA; J: TRBJ2-2; CDR3: CATGSPGQYTGELFF; DNA: TGTGCCACCGGATCTCCGGGACAGTACACCGGGGAGCTGTTTTTT
V: TRBV2; D: NA; size: few; J: TRBJ1-3; CDR3: CASKSDGNTIYF; DNA: TGTGCCAGCAAAAGTGATGGAAACACCATATATTTT
V: TRBV7-2; D: TRBD2; size: NA; J: TRBJ2-3; CDR3: CASSLTSVSTDTQYF; DNA: TGTGCCAGCAGCTTGACTAGCGTTAGCACAGATACGCAGTATTTT
V: TRBV6-5; D: NA; size: NA; J: TRBJ1-1; CDR3: CASTQGRRAEAFF; DNA: TGTGCCAGCACCCAAGGGCGGAGGGCTGAAGCTTTCTTT
V: TRBV27; D: NA; size: once; J: TRBJ2-1; CDR3: CASSLRSSYNEQFF; DNA: TGTGCCAGCAGTTTACGAAGCTCCTACAATGAGCAGTTCTTC
V: TRBV7-2; D: NA; size: NA; J: TRBJ2-1; CDR3: CASSPTVGSRNEQFF; DNA: TGTGCCAGCAGCCCGACGGTGGGCAGTAGGAATGAGCAGTTCTTC
V: TRBV6-1; D: NA; size: NA; J: TRBJ2-5; CDR3: CASVEGQFRLETQYF; DNA: TGTGCCAGCGTGGAGGGACAGTTCAGGCTAGAGACCCAGTACTTC
V: TRBV19; D: NA; size: NA; J: TRBJ2-7; CDR3: CASSIVWLSYEQYF; DNA: TGTGCCAGTAGTATAGTTTGGCTTAGCTACGAGCAGTACTTC
V: TRBV7-3; D: TRBD2; size: NA; J: TRBJ2-1; CDR3: CASSSSSGATYNEQFF; DNA: TGTGCCAGCAGCTCGTCTAGCGGGGCAACCTACAATGAGCAGTTCTTC
V: TRBV18; D: NA; size: once; J: TRBJ1-1; CDR3: CASSPLQGSEAFF; DNA: TGTGCCAGCTCACCACTGCAGGGCTCGGAAGCTTTCTTT
V: TRBV19; D: TRBD1; size: few; J: TRBJ1-1; CDR3: CASSHRGANTEAFF; DNA: TGTGCCAGTAGTCACAGGGGAGCGAACACTGAAGCTTTCTTT
V: TRBV5-6; D: NA; size: NA; J: TRBJ2-2; CDR3: CASSPARTISGELFF; DNA: TGTGCCAGCAGCCCGGCCCGGACTATATCCGGGGAGCTGTTTTTT
V: TRBV7-2; D: TRBD2; size: once; J: TRBJ2-1; CDR3: CASSALAGSRDEQFF; DNA: TGTGCCAGCAGCGCATTAGCGGGGTCGCGGGATGAGCAGTTCTTC
V: TRBV4-1; D: NA; size: NA; J: TRBJ2-5; CDR3: CASSQVGTGKETQYF; DNA: TGCGCCAGCAGCCAAGTGGGAACAGGGAAAGAGACCCAGTACTTC
V: TRBV6-1; D: NA; size: few; J: TRBJ2-7; CDR3: CASSEVGEQYF; DNA: TGTGCCAGCAGTGAAGTAGGCGAGCAGTACTTC
V: TRBV5-8; D: TRBD2; size: once; J: TRBJ2-1; CDR3: CASSPRLAGVSEQFF; DNA: TGTGCCAGCAGCCCTCGACTAGCGGGAGTCAGCGAGCAGTTCTTC
V: TRBV5-1; D: TRBD2; size: NA; J: TRBJ2-3; CDR3: CASSLRLAGGDTQYF; DNA: TGCGCCAGCAGCTTGCGGCTAGCGGGAGGTGATACGCAGTATTTT
V: TRBV7-9; D: NA; size: few; J: TRBJ2-4; CDR3: CASSSSGSNIQYF; DNA: TGTGCCAGCAGCTCGTCAGGATCAAACATTCAGTACTTC
V: TRBV6-5; D: TRBD1; size: NA; J: TRBJ1-1; CDR3: CASSYVGTGAEAFF; DNA: TGTGCCAGCAGTTACGTCGGGACAGGGGCTGAAGCTTTCTTT
V: TRBV19; D: NA; size: NA; J: TRBJ2-1; CDR3: CASSIQGLAGEQFF; DNA: TGTGCCAGTAGTATTCAGGGTCTCGCGGGGGAGCAGTTCTTC
V: TRBV30; D: NA; size: NA; J: TRBJ1-1; CDR3: CAWSVGTPGTEAFF; DNA: TGTGCCTGGAGTGTCGGGACACCGGGCACTGAAGCTTTCTTT
V: TRBV19; D: NA; size: NA; J: TRBJ1-2; CDR3: CASSIPDGPNGYTF; DNA: TGTGCCAGTAGTATCCCGGACGGTCCGAATGGCTACACCTTC
V: TRBV6-6; D: TRBD2; size: once; J: TRBJ2-1; CDR3: CASRMRGSYNEQFF; DNA: TGTGCCAGCAGAATGCGGGGGTCCTACAATGAGCAGTTCTTC
V: TRBV10-1; D: NA; size: NA; J: TRBJ2-3; CDR3: CASSVGLSTDTQYF; DNA: TGCGCCAGCAGTGTGGGGCTAAGCACAGATACGCAGTATTTT
V: TRBV5-4; D: NA; size: NA; J: TRBJ2-1; CDR3: CASSGGGGGKRNEQFF; DNA: TGTGCCAGCAGCGGAGGAGGTGGCGGGAAAAGGAATGAGCAGTTCTTC
V: TRBV15; D: NA; size: once; J: TRBJ2-4; CDR3: CATSGQGTIAKNIQYF; DNA: TGTGCCACCAGCGGGCAGGGGACCATAGCCAAAAACATTCAGTACTTC
V: TRBV4-2; D: TRBD1; size: NA; J: TRBJ1-2; CDR3: CASSQPGQGDGYTF; DNA: TGTGCCAGCAGCCAACCCGGACAGGGAGATGGCTACACCTTC
V: TRBV5-1; D: TRBD1; size: NA; J: TRBJ2-7; CDR3: CASSLGTGGYEQYF; DNA: TGCGCCAGCAGCTTGGGGACAGGGGGCTACGAGCAGTACTTC
V: TRBV27; D: NA; size: NA; J: TRBJ2-6; CDR3: CASTGLRGAGANVLTF; DNA: TGTGCCAGCACAGGCTTACGGGGCGCTGGGGCCAACGTCCTGACTTTC
V: TRBV30; D: NA; size: NA; J: TRBJ1-2; CDR3: CAWDQSQREKKGYTF; DNA: TGTGCCTGGGATCAGAGCCAAAGAGAAAAAAAAGGCTACACCTTC
V: TRBV9; D: NA; size: NA; J: TRBJ2-6; CDR3: CASSYRGAGANVLTF; DNA: TGTGCCAGCAGCTATAGGGGGGCTGGGGCCAACGTCCTGACTTTC
V: TRBV7-2; D: NA; size: NA; J: TRBJ1-1; CDR3: CASTLGALNTEAFF; DNA: TGTGCCAGCACCTTGGGGGCTCTGAACACTGAAGCTTTCTTT
V: TRBV6-5; D: NA; size: NA; J: TRBJ1-2; CDR3: CASNPYRANLYGYTF; DNA: TGTGCCAGCAATCCATACAGGGCCAATTTATATGGCTACACCTTC
V: TRBV6-5; D: NA; size: NA; J: TRBJ2-3; CDR3: CASSSYTDTQYF; DNA: TGTGCCAGCAGTTCGTACACAGATACGCAGTATTTT